This section outlines one TCR beta chain sequence together with its context. This sample is drawn from a study of blood T cell repertoires in COVID-19. About the research overall: Sites in the United States, Italy and Spain provided acute and convalescent COVID-19 samples. Nucleic acid was either cDNA or gDNA, and it came from T cells, B-cell-depleted T cells, or PBMCs.

This CDR3 is 14 amino acids long. The junction had 10 bases not matched to a gene; V was cut back by 4 bases and J by 9 bases. Germline CDR1 reads SGHRS; CDR2 reads YFSETQ. Enrolment of Seattle patients took place during active infection, and they were followed longitudinally. Clones were sequenced by immunoSEQ multiplex PCR, and TCRdb holds only the in-frame ones, with some missing. The table shows roughly 130,000 clones, with 88% occurring only once. This receptor was identified in a human donor with COVID-19, enrolled during active disease. The donor label of this sample is uncertain. The chain joins TRBV5-1 to TRBJ2-1, with 7 bases that match TRBD1. The specimen sequenced was peripheral blood. The CDR3 sequence: CASSLSAGGAEQFF. DNA of the CDR3: TGCGCCAGCAGCCTATCGGCAGGGGGAGCTGAGCAGTTCTTC.